The sequence of this T cell receptor (beta chain) was determined in a study of human T cells and chemical hapten exposure. Across the whole study: Patients additionally received therapeutic doses of diphenylcyclopropenone on the scalp once a week, and this continued throughout the approximately 26-week study. Patch tests applied 0.01% DPC to the upper back, read at 6 days.

The time point is: patch test 2, 6 weeks after DPC sensitization. Treatment in this sample: therapeutic diphenylcyclopropenone sensitization with weekly scalp DPC. Researchers sampled blood before each patch test went on. The CDR3 runs 17 residues. Germline V CDR1 and CDR2: SGHDT, YYEEEE. Trimming removed 2 bases from V and 8 bases from J, with 23 bases in between. This clonotype was observed many times. TCRdb redid the calling of the RACE reads with MiXCR, one entry per CDR3 protein. The sample has about 40,000 distinct CDR3 sequences; about 3.5% are singletons. The sequencing here drew on whole blood, taken in connection with sensitization to the hapten diphenylcyclopropenone (DPC). This receptor was taken from a man aged 35 to 55 with alopecia areata. Some clones in this sample may be carry-over from other donors' samples. The V gene is TRBV5-6, the J gene TRBJ2-4, with D possibly matching TRBD1 (5 bases). The CDR3 DNA reads TGTGCCAGCAGCTTCGGACAAAGGGTAGTCTTTGATGACATTCAGTACTTC. It codes for CASSFGQRVVFDDIQYF.